The sample holds many counts of the clone carrying this T cell receptor beta chain. The antigen remains unidentified. These data come from a study of spatial heterogeneity in lung cancer. Study-level points and caveats: Tumors with more nonsynonymous mutations had more expanded intratumoral alpha and beta TCRs.

As for time point: sample taken at primary tumor resection. TCRdb fed the 5' RACE reads into MiXCR, producing one record per CDR3 protein. The data hold some 5,500 distinct CDR3 sequences, with 9.1% observed a single time. V was cut by 4 bases and J by 3 bases, with 11 bases left in between. This CDR3 has 14 amino acids. Per germline, CDR1 SEHNR and CDR2 FQNEAQ (reference sequence). This clonotype was sampled from a female donor with early-stage non-small cell lung cancer. The specimen was lung tumor tissue, collected at surgery. The chain joins TRBV7-9 to TRBJ2-3, with a tentative D call TRBD2 (6 bases). CDR3 DNA: TGTGCCAGCAGCTGGGGGGAAGGGACAGATACGCAGTATTTT. This sequence encodes CASSWGEGTDTQYF.